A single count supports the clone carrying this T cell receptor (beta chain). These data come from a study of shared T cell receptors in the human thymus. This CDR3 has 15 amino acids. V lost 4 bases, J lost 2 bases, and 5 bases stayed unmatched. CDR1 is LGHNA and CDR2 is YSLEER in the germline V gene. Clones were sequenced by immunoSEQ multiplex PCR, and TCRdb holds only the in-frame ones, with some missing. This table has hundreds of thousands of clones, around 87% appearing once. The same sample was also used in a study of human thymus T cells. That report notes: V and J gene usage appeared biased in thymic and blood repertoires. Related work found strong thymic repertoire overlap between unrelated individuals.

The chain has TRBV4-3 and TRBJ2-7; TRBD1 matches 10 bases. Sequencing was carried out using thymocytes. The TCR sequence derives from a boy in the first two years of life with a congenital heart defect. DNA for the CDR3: TGCGCCAGCAGCCGCGGGGACAGGGGTACCTACGAGCAGTACTTC. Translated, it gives CASSRGDRGTYEQYF.